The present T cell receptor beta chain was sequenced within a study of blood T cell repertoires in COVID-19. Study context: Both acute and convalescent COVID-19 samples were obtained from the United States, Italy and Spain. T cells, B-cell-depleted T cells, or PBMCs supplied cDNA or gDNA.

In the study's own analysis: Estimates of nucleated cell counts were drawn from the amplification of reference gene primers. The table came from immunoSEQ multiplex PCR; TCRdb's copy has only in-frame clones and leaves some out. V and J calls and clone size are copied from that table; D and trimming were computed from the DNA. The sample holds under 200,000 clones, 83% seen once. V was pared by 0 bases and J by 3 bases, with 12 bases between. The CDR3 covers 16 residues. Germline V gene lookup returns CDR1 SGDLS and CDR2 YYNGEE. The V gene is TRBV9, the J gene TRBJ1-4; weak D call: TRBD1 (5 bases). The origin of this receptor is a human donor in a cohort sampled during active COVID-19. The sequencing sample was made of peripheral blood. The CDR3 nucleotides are TGTGCCAGCAGCGTAGGGGACGGGAGAGCTAATGAAAAACTGTTTTTT. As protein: CASSVGDGRANEKLFF.